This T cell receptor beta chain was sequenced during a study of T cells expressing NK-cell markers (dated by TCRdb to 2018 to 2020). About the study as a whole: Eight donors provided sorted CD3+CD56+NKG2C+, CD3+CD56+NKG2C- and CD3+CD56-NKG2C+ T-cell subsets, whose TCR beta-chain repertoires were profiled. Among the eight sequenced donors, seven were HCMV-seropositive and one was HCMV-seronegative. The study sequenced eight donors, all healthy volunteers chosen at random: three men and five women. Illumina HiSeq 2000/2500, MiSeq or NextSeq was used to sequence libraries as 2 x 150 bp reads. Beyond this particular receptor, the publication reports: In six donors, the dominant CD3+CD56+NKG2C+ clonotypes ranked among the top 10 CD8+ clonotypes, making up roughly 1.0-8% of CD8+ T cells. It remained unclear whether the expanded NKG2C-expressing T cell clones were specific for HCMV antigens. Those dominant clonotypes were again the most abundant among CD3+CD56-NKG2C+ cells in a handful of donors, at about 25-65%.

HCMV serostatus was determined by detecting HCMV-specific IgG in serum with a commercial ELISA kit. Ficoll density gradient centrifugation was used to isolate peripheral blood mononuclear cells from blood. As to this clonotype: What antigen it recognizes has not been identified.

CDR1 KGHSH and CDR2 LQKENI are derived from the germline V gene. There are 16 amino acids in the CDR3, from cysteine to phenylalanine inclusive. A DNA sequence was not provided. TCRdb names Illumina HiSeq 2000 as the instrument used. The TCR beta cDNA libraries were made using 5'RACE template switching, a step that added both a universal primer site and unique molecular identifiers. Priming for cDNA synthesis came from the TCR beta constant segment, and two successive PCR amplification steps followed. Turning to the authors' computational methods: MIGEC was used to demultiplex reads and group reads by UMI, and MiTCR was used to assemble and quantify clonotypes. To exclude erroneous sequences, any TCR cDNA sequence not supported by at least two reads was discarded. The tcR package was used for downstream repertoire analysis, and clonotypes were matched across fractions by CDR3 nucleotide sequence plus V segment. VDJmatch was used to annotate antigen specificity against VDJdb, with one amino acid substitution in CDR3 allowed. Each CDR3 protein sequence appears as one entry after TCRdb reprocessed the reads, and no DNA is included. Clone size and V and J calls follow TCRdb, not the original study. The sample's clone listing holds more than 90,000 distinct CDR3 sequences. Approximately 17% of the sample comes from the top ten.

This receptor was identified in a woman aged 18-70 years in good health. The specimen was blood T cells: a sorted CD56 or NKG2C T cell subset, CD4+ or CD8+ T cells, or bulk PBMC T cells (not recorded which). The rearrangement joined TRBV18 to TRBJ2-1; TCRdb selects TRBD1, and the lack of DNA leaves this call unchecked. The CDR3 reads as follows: CASSPQGQGAMWEQFF.